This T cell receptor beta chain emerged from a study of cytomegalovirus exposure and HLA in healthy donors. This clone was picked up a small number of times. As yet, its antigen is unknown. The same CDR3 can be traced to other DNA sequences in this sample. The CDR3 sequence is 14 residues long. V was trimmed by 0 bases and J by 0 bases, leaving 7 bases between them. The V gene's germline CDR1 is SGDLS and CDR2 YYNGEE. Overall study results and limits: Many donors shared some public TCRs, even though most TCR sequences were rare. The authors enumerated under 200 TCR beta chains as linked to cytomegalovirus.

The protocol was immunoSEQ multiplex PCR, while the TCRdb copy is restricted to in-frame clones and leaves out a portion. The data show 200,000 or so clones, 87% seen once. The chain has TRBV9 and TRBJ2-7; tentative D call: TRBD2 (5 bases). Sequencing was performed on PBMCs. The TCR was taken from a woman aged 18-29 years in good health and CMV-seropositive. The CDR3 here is CASSVEGSSYEQYF. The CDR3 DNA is TGTGCCAGCAGCGTAGAAGGGAGCTCCTACGAGCAGTACTTC.